The subject of this entry is one T cell receptor beta chain. This entry is derived from a study of shared clonotypes between healthy human individuals. The naive CD8 population came from CD45RO-negative cells selected for CCR7, without terminally differentiated effector memory CD45RA+ cells. Study donors comprised healthy, HIV-negative adults devoid of recent acute infection or vaccination. Clones were sequenced by immunoSEQ multiplex PCR, and TCRdb holds only the in-frame ones, with some missing. The table lists 1.5 million to 2.5 million clones, about 95% of them singletons. The germline CDR1 and CDR2 sequences are MNHEY and SVGAGI. The CDR3 is 13 amino acids. With 5 bases removed from V and 2 bases from J, the gap between germline ends came to 10 bases.

This clonotype was obtained from a man aged 18 to 30 in good health. This sequence joins TRBV6-5 and TRBJ2-7; no definite D call. The sample taken for sequencing was naive CD8+ T cells sorted from blood. CDR3 in amino acids: CASSKWAPYEQYF. The CDR3 DNA is TGTGCCAGCAGTAAGTGGGCCCCCTACGAGCAGTACTTC.